This TCR beta chain was documented in a study of radiotherapy plus CTLA-4 blockade in lung cancer. Findings of the study overall: There was expansion of tumor-derived TCR clones in blood after radiotherapy plus ipilimumab.

The CDR3 has 15 residues. Trimming at V came to 5 bases and at J to 1 base, leaving 8 bases not matched to a gene. Germline CDR1 reads SGHRS; CDR2 reads YFSETQ. For this clone: Antigen specificity is unknown.

Measured with immunoSEQ multiplex PCR; TCRdb has only the in-frame clones, and not every one. The table has tens of thousands of clones, roughly 83% seen once. The starting material was peripheral blood, obtained from a patient treated with radiotherapy plus ipilimumab. The V call is TRBV5-1, the J call TRBJ1-1, with 7 bases fitting TRBD1. This clonotype was sampled from a human donor with non-small cell lung cancer who had a complete response to radiotherapy plus ipilimumab. CDR3 protein: CASSRSGTENTEAFF. The CDR3 region has the DNA TGCGCCAGCAGTCGCTCCGGGACAGAGAACACTGAAGCTTTCTTT.